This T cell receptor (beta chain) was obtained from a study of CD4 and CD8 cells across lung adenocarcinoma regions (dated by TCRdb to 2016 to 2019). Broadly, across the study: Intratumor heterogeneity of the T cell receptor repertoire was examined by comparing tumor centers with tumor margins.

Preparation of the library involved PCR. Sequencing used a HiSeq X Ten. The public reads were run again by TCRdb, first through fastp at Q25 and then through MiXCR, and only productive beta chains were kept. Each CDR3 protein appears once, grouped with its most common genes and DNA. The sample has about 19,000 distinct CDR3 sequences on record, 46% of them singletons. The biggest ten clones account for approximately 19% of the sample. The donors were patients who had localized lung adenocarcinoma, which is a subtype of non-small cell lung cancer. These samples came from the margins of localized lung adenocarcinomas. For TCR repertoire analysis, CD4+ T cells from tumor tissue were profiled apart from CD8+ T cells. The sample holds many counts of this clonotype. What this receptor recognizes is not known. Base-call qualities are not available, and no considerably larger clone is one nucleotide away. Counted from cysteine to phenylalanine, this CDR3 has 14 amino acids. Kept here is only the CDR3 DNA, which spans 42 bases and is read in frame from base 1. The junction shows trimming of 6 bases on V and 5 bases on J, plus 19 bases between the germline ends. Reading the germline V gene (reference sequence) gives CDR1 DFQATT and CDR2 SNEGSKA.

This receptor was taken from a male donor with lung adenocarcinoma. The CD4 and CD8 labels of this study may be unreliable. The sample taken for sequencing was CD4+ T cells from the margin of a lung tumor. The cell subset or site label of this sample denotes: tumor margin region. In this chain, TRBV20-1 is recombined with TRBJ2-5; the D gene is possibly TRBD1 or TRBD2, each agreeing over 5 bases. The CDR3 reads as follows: CSAGSGTRGETQYF. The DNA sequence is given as TGCAGTGCCGGAAGTGGGACGCGCGGGGAGACCCAGTACTTC.